This TCR beta chain appears in the sequencing data of a study of blood T cell repertoires in COVID-19. Study processing details: From reference gene primer amplification, estimates of nucleated cell counts were derived. Generated by immunoSEQ multiplex PCR, the TCRdb table keeps only in-frame clones and is missing some. From that table come the V and J calls and clone size; the DNA was used to work out D and trimming. The sample lists 200,000 to 300,000 clones, 65% to 90% seen once, with approximately 9.6% in the top ten. Individuals drawn from around 25 US areas were about 18 to 95 years old. Cohorts were based on clinical histories the participants reported. The CDR3 has 17 amino acids. In germline, CDR1 is LNHDA, CDR2 SQIVND (reference sequence). V lost 3 bases to trimming and J lost 7 bases, with 21 bases between them.

Sequenced input: PBMCs or T cells enriched from blood (not recorded which). The genes are TRBV19 and TRBJ2-2; D call uncertain. The receptor was isolated from a woman between 50 and 59 years old with acute COVID-19. This CDR3 reads CASSILHRTDGIGELFF. The DNA of the CDR3 is TGTGCCAGTAGTATTTTACATCGCACAGACGGAATCGGGGAGCTGTTTTTT.